This is a list of T cell receptor beta chains from one sample in a study of blood T cell repertoires in COVID-19. TCRdb's table, derived via immunoSEQ multiplex PCR, lists solely in-frame clones and lacks some. Of roughly 70,000 clones in the sample, more than 85% were seen once. Sequenced: peripheral blood. All receptors come from a human donor with active COVID-19. The donor label of this sample is uncertain. The CDR3 runs from the conserved cysteine through the conserved F or W. A D gene is named only where the DNA matches it firmly. Some rows mark clone size as missing; the rest say once, few, many or name a class of expanded clone.

d_gene | abundance | j_gene | v_gene | CDR3aa | CDR3nt
. | . | TRBJ1-1 | TRBV18 | CASSPLEGAPEAFF | TGTGCCAGCTCACCGCTCGAAGGAGCACCCGAAGCTTTCTTT
. | . | TRBJ1-5 | TRBV2 | CASSLAGPQHF | TGTGCCAGCAGTTTGGCAGGGCCCCAGCATTTT
. | . | TRBJ1-1 | TRBV7-2 | CASSSGRNTEAFF | TGTGCCAGCAGCTCCGGGAGAAACACTGAAGCTTTCTTT
. | once | TRBJ2-7 | TRBV4-1 | CASSSGFLSYEQYF | TGCGCCAGCAGCTCAGGGTTCCTCTCCTACGAGCAGTACTTC
TRBD2 | once | TRBJ2-1 | TRBV24-1 | CATSDPAAGFNNEQFF | TGTGCCACCAGTGACCCCGCAGCGGGGTTCAACAATGAGCAGTTCTTC
. | . | TRBJ1-5 | TRBV6-6 | CASKQNRRNSNQPQHF | TGTGCCAGCAAGCAAAACCGGAGAAATAGCAATCAGCCCCAGCATTTT
TRBD1 | . | TRBJ1-2 | TRBV4-2 | CASSPYATDRGRAYTF | TGTGCCAGCAGCCCGTACGCGACAGACAGGGGGCGCGCCTACACCTTC
. | . | TRBJ1-5 | TRBV19 | CASSVDSGPQHF | TGTGCCAGTAGCGTCGACAGTGGCCCCCAGCATTTT
TRBD1 | . | TRBJ2-2 | TRBV19 | CASRGQVNTGELFF | TGTGCCAGTAGGGGACAGGTGAACACCGGGGAGCTGTTTTTT
. | . | TRBJ2-5 | TRBV11-3 | CASSLRAGNQETQYF | TGTGCCAGCAGCTTACGGGCGGGGAACCAAGAGACCCAGTACTTC
. | once | TRBJ1-1 | TRBV3-1/TRBV3-2 | CASSLANTEAFF | TGTGCCAGCAGTCTGGCAAACACTGAAGCTTTCTTT
. | . | TRBJ2-1 | TRBV24-1 | CATSDPAEYNEQFF | TGTGCCACCAGTGACCCAGCGGAGTACAATGAGCAGTTCTTC
. | . | TRBJ2-3 | TRBV14 | CASSQADPGTQYF | TGTGCCAGCAGCCAAGCTGACCCGGGTACGCAGTATTTT
. | once | TRBJ2-7 | TRBV7-9 | CASRTKGSKLYGTYYEQYF | TGTGCCAGCAGGACAAAGGGGTCTAAACTCTACGGGACATACTACGAGCAGTACTTC
TRBD2 | . | TRBJ2-1 | TRBV7-2 | CASRGLAWGNEQFF | TGTGCCAGCCGGGGACTAGCTTGGGGCAATGAGCAGTTCTTC
TRBD2 | few | TRBJ2-1 | TRBV28 | CASRTTSGYNEQFF | TGTGCCAGCAGAACAACTAGCGGCTACAATGAGCAGTTCTTC
. | . | TRBJ1-2 | TRBV19 | CASSISSGIYGYTF | TGTGCCAGTAGTATCTCGTCAGGGATCTATGGCTACACCTTC
. | . | TRBJ1-1 | TRBV6-5 | CASSLAGEDTEAFF | TGTGCCAGCAGTCTAGCGGGGGAGGACACTGAAGCTTTCTTT
. | . | TRBJ2-1 | TRBV3-1/TRBV3-2 | CASSQAPTVYNEQFF | TGTGCCAGCAGCCAAGCCCCTACCGTATACAATGAGCAGTTCTTC
. | . | TRBJ2-2 | TRBV11-2 | CASSLSSYTGELFF | TGTGCCAGCAGCTTATCCTCTTACACCGGGGAGCTGTTTTTT
TRBD1 | . | TRBJ1-3 | TRBV7-8 | CASSPRTGGNGNTIYF | TGTGCCAGCAGCCCGAGGACAGGGGGTAATGGAAACACCATATATTTT
. | . | TRBJ1-5 | TRBV28 | CASLAGSSNQPQHF | TGTGCCAGTTTGGCGGGGAGTAGCAATCAGCCCCAGCATTTT
. | few | TRBJ1-1 | TRBV14 | CASSQTSGETEAFF | TGTGCCAGCAGCCAAACAAGTGGGGAGACTGAAGCTTTCTTT
TRBD2 | . | TRBJ2-1 | TRBV10-3 | CAINSGTSYNEQFF | TGTGCCATCAATTCCGGGACTAGCTACAATGAGCAGTTCTTC
. | . | TRBJ2-3 | TRBV24-1 | CATEGGTDTQYF | TGTGCCACCGAGGGTGGAACAGATACGCAGTATTTT
. | . | TRBJ2-2 | TRBV7-2 | CASSPGVETTGELFF | TGTGCCAGCAGCCCCGGGGTGGAGACCACCGGGGAGCTGTTTTTT
TRBD2 | . | TRBJ2-7 | TRBV11-2 | CASRPTSGGLYEQYF | TGTGCCAGCAGGCCCACTAGCGGGGGACTGTACGAGCAGTACTTC
TRBD2 | . | TRBJ2-5 | TRBV27 | CASSPILAGEETQYF | TGTGCCAGCAGTCCAATACTAGCGGGAGAAGAGACCCAGTACTTC
. | few | TRBJ1-6 | TRBV7-2 | CASSFRTDNSPLHF | TGTGCCAGCAGCTTCCGGACAGATAATTCACCCCTCCACTTT
TRBD1 | . | TRBJ1-1 | TRBV28 | CASRDRGGRNTEAFF | TGTGCCAGTCGGGACAGGGGTGGGCGGAACACTGAAGCTTTCTTT
TRBD1 | . | TRBJ2-7 | TRBV6-5 | CASSYLRTGPYNEQYF | TGTGCCAGCAGTTACTTGAGGACAGGGCCATACAACGAGCAGTACTTC
TRBD2 | . | TRBJ2-1 | TRBV5-5 | CASSAGGPRNEQFF | TGTGCCAGCAGCGCGGGAGGGCCCAGAAATGAGCAGTTCTTC
. | . | TRBJ2-1 | TRBV7-2 | CASSLVSASPDEQFF | TGTGCCAGCAGCTTAGTATCGGCTAGCCCCGATGAGCAGTTCTTC
. | . | TRBJ2-3 | TRBV28 | CASSSPSTDTQYF | TGTGCCAGCAGTTCCCCGAGCACAGATACGCAGTATTTT
TRBD1 | . | TRBJ2-3 | TRBV2 | CASRMDRGPDTQYF | TGTGCCAGCCGCATGGACAGGGGGCCGGATACGCAGTATTTT
. | . | TRBJ2-3 | TRBV6-6 | CASSPQAGGGATDTQYF | TGTGCCAGCAGTCCCCAGGCCGGCGGAGGGGCCACAGATACGCAGTATTTT
TRBD1 | . | TRBJ2-1 | TRBV5-1 | CASTPETGPDEQFF | TGCGCCAGCACCCCAGAGACAGGGCCCGATGAGCAGTTCTTC
. | . | TRBJ1-2 | TRBV30 | CAWINPGQSSNYGYTF | TGTGCCTGGATAAACCCCGGACAGAGCTCTAACTATGGCTACACCTTC
. | . | TRBJ2-2 | TRBV11-3 | CASSLETGTNTGELFF | TGTGCCAGCAGCTTAGAAACGGGGACGAACACCGGGGAGCTGTTTTTT
. | . | TRBJ1-1 | TRBV6-1 | CASSELGPRGNTEAFF | TGTGCCAGCAGTGAATTGGGTCCTAGAGGAAACACTGAAGCTTTCTTT
TRBD2 | . | TRBJ2-3 | TRBV19 | CASSIRGLADTDTQYF | TGTGCCAGTAGTATTCGGGGACTAGCGGACACAGATACGCAGTATTTT
. | . | TRBJ2-2 | TRBV9 | CASSSLSGELFF | TGTGCCAGCAGCTCCCTTTCCGGGGAGCTGTTTTTT
. | . | TRBJ1-3 | TRBV4-1 | CASSQGYNTIYF | TGCGCCAGCAGCCAAGGTTATAACACCATATATTTT
. | . | TRBJ2-7 | TRBV18 | CASSPEQGYEQYF | TGTGCCAGCTCACCGGAACAGGGCTACGAGCAGTACTTC
TRBD2 | . | TRBJ2-1 | TRBV7-2 | CASPIGVAGTYNEQFF | TGTGCCAGCCCCATTGGGGTAGCGGGAACCTACAATGAGCAGTTCTTC
TRBD1 | once | TRBJ1-4 | TRBV28 | CASSRQGWEKLFF | TGTGCCAGCAGCCGACAGGGGTGGGAAAAACTGTTTTTT
. | . | TRBJ2-3 | TRBV4-3 | CASSQAGSSTDTQYF | TGCGCCAGCAGCCAAGCAGGATCTAGCACAGATACGCAGTATTTT
. | . | TRBJ1-2 | TRBV27 | CASSLSEEHRAFGGYTF | TGTGCCAGCAGTTTATCTGAGGAACACAGGGCTTTCGGAGGCTACACCTTC
TRBD2 | once | TRBJ2-5 | TRBV28 | CASTPGGGQTQYF | TGTGCCAGCACCCCGGGGGGGGGACAGACCCAGTACTTC
TRBD2 | . | TRBJ2-7 | TRBV28 | CASTAGGLAGEVSYEQYF | TGTGCCAGCACCGCTGGGGGACTAGCGGGAGAGGTATCCTACGAGCAGTACTTC
TRBD2 | . | TRBJ2-1 | TRBV19 | CASSKETGTSGSSEQFF | TGTGCCAGTAGTAAAGAAACCGGGACTAGCGGGAGTAGTGAGCAGTTCTTC
TRBD2 | . | TRBJ2-2 | TRBV7-6 | CASSQNRMGTSVTGELFF | TGTGCCAGCAGTCAAAATAGGATGGGGACTAGCGTCACCGGGGAGCTGTTTTTT
TRBD1 | . | TRBJ2-7 | TRBV9 | CASSPGQGDNEQYF | TGTGCCAGCAGCCCCGGACAGGGGGACAACGAGCAGTACTTC